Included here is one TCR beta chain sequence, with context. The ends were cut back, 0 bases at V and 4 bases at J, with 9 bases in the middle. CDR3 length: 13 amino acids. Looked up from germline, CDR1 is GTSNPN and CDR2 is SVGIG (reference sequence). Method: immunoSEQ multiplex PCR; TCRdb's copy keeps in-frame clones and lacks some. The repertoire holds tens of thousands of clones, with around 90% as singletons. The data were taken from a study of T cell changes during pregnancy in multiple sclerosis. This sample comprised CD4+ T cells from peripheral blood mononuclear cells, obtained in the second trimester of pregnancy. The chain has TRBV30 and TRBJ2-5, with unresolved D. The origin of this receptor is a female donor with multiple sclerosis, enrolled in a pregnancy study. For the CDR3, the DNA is TGTGCCTGGAGTGTACTTGTCGGAGAGACCCAGTACTTC. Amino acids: CAWSVLVGETQYF. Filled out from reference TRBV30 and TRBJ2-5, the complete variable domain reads SQTIHQWPATLVQPVGSPLSLECTVEGTSNPNLYWYRQAAGRGLQLLFYSVGIGQISSEVPQNLSASRPQDRQFILSSKKLLLSDSGFYLCAWSVLVGETQYFGPGTRLLVL.